The entry below describes one TCR beta chain. The clone's antigen remains unknown. The sample belongs to a study of T cells expressing NK-cell markers (dated by TCRdb to about 2020). Study-wide context: In sorted CD3+CD56+NKG2C+, CD3+CD56+NKG2C- and CD3+CD56-NKG2C+ T-cell subsets from several donors, TCR beta-chain repertoires were profiled. Randomly selected healthy volunteers, three men and five women, were used as the eight sequenced donors. Seven of the eight sequenced donors were HCMV-seropositive and one was HCMV-seronegative. Illumina HiSeq 2000/2500, MiSeq or NextSeq was used to sequence libraries as 2 x 150 bp reads. The investigation overall reported the following: In more than 5 donors, the dominant CD3+CD56+NKG2C+ clonotypes ranked among the top 10 CD8+ clonotypes, making up roughly 1.0-8% of CD8+ T cells. Those dominant clonotypes were again the most abundant among CD3+CD56-NKG2C+ cells in four donors, at roughly 28.3-60.1%. Whether the expanded NKG2C-expressing T cell clones were specific for HCMV antigens was left unclear.

The sequencer listed for this sample is Illumina HiSeq 2000. 5'RACE template switching, by which a universal primer site and unique molecular identifiers were added, was used to make TCR beta cDNA libraries. Synthesis of cDNA was primed from the TCR beta constant segment and was followed by two consecutive PCR amplification steps. The study's own analysis went as follows. MIGEC was used to demultiplex reads and group reads by UMI, and MiTCR was used to assemble and quantify clonotypes. To remove erroneous sequences, TCR cDNA sequences were retained only when supported by two or more reads. The tcR package was used for downstream repertoire analysis, and clonotypes were matched between fractions using CDR3 nucleotide sequence together with V segment. VDJmatch was used to annotate antigen specificity against VDJdb, with one amino acid substitution in CDR3 permitted. TCRdb reprocessed the raw reads; every CDR3 protein sequence is a single record, and DNA is not supplied. In this record, the V and J calls reflect TCRdb's handling and not the investigators' own analysis. The table kept for this sample lists 550,000 to 600,000 distinct CDR3 sequences. Less than 4.5% of the sample is taken by the ten largest.

A commercial ELISA kit detecting HCMV-specific IgG in serum was used to determine HCMV serostatus. Ficoll density gradient centrifugation was used to isolate peripheral blood mononuclear cells from blood. The CDR3 starts with the cysteine, ends with the phenylalanine, and has 18 residues. No DNA sequence was recorded. Sequenced: blood T cells: a sorted CD56 or NKG2C T cell subset, CD4+ or CD8+ T cells, or bulk PBMC T cells (not recorded which). Here the chain combines TRBV12-3 or TRBV12-4 and TRBJ2-1; TCRdb outputs TRBD1, but without DNA this stays unchecked. This sequence was found in a man between 18 and 35 years old in good health. Donor details come from another sample of the same person, matched by shared clones. CDR3 loop: CASSLDPLRGNSYNEQFF.